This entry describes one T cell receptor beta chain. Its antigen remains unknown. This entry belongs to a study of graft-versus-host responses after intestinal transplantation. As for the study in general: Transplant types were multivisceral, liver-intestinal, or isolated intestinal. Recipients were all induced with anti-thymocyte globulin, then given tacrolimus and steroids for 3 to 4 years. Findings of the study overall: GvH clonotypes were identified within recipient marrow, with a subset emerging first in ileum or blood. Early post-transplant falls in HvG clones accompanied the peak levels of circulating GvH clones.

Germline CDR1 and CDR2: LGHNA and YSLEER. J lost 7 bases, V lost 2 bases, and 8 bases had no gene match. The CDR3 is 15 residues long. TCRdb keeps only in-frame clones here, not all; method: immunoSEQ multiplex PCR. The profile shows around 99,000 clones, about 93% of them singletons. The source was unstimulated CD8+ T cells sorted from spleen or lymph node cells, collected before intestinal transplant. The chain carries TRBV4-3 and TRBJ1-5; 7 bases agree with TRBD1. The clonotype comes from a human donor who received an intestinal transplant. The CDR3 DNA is TGCGCCAGCAGCCAAACCAGACAGGGTAGCCAGCCCCAGCATTTT. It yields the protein CASSQTRQGSQPQHF.